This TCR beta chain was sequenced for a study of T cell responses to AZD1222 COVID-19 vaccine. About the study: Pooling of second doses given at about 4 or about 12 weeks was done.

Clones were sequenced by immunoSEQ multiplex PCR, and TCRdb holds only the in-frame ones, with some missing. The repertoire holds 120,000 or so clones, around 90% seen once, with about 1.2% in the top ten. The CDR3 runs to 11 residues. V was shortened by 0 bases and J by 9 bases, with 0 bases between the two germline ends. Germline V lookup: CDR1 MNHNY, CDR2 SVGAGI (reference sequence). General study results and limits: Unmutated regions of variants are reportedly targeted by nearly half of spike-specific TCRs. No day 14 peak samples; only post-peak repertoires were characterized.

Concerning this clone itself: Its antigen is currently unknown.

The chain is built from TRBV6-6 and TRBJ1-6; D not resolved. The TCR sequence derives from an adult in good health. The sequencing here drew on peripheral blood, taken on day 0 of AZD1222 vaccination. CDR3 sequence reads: CASSYSSPLHF. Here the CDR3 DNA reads TGTGCCAGCAGTTACTCTTCACCCCTCCACTTT.